What follows are 8 T cell receptor beta chains derived from one specimen sequenced in a study of T cell changes during pregnancy in multiple sclerosis. This table comes from immunoSEQ multiplex PCR, and its TCRdb copy is limited to in-frame clones, with some not included. The sample has 15,000 to 20,000 clones; 86% are singletons. Sequencing used CD8+ T cells from peripheral blood mononuclear cells, obtained in the third trimester of pregnancy. All receptors derive from a female donor in good health, enrolled as a control in a pregnancy study.

This clone has just one count. V gene TRBV5-8 combines with J gene TRBJ1-1; D possibly corresponds to TRBD1 (6 bases). CDR1 is SGHTS and CDR2 is YDEGEE in the germline V gene. The CDR3 length is 14 residues. V was cut by 4 bases and J by 4 bases, with 14 bases left in between. CDR3 sequence (DNA): TGTGCCAGCAGCGGGGGCCCCTGGGGCACTGAAGCTTTCTTT. It codes for CASSGGPWGTEAFF.

This sequence joins TRBV15 and TRBJ1-2; 8 nucleotides agree with TRBD1. The CDR3 has 16 residues. Germline CDR1 LNHNV, CDR2 YYDKDF (reference sequence). With V trimmed by 0 bases and J by 5 bases, 8 bases remained unmatched. CDR3 DNA sequence: TGTGCCACCAGCAGAGATGGGGTCGGGACAGGATATGGCTACACCTTC. This codes for CATSRDGVGTGYGYTF.

CDR3 sequence reads: CAISAGGTTGSYGYTF. As DNA, the CDR3 is TGTGCCATCAGTGCGGGGGGGACTACCGGGAGCTATGGCTACACCTTC. The chain combines TRBV10-3 with TRBJ1-2, with D possibly TRBD1 on 5 matching bases. Germline V lookup: CDR1 ENHRY, CDR2 SYGVKD. CDR3 length equals 16 residues. Trimming left V 4 bases short and J 4 bases short, with 19 bases between.

This chain joins TRBV2 and TRBJ1-1; TRBD1 agrees at 9 bases. Trimming cost V 9 bases and J 0 bases; bases outside gene matches: 2. The CDR3 sequence is 13 residues long. Germline loops: CDR1 SNHLY, CDR2 FYNNEI. CDR3 amino acids: CARQGALNTEAFF. The CDR3 nucleotides read TGTGCCAGACAGGGGGCCTTGAACACTGAAGCTTTCTTT.

This chain connects TRBV28 to TRBJ1-5; 11 bases align to TRBD1. This CDR3 region has 18 residues. Germline values: CDR1 MDHEN, CDR2 SYDVKM. V was pared by 3 bases and J by 0 bases, with 7 bases of the junction left unmatched. The CDR3 DNA sequence: TGTGCCAGCAGTTTGTGGGGACAGGGGGGATATAGCAATCAGCCCCAGCATTTT. Encoded protein: CASSLWGQGGYSNQPQHF.

The V gene is TRBV4-2, the J gene TRBJ1-5; 9 bases agree with TRBD1. The germline V gene has CDR1 LGHNA and CDR2 YNFKEQ. The CDR3 runs 14 residues. J was trimmed by 6 bases and V by 6 bases; bases with no gene match: 6. CDR3 sequence reads: CASRPTGGVQPQHF. In DNA, the CDR3 is TGTGCCAGCAGACCTACAGGGGGCGTTCAGCCCCAGCATTTT.

The V gene is TRBV28, the J gene TRBJ2-5; the D gene is possibly TRBD2 (6 bases). The CDR3 has 14 residues. Germline CDR1 is MDHEN and CDR2 is SYDVKM. Trimming stripped 3 bases from V and 4 bases from J, with 12 bases between. This CDR3 is CASSFLGGGETQYF. The CDR3 DNA reads as TGTGCCAGCAGTTTCCTGGGGGGAGGAGAGACCCAGTACTTC.

This CDR3 reads CATSRVGRGQETQYF. CDR3 sequence (DNA): TGTGCCACCAGCAGAGTCGGTAGAGGACAAGAGACCCAGTACTTC. The rearrangement uses TRBV15 and TRBJ2-5, with D unclear. V gave up 1 base and J gave up 2 bases, with 11 bases separating them. Germline V gene sequence: CDR1 LNHNV, CDR2 YYDKDF (reference sequence). The CDR3 runs 15 residues.